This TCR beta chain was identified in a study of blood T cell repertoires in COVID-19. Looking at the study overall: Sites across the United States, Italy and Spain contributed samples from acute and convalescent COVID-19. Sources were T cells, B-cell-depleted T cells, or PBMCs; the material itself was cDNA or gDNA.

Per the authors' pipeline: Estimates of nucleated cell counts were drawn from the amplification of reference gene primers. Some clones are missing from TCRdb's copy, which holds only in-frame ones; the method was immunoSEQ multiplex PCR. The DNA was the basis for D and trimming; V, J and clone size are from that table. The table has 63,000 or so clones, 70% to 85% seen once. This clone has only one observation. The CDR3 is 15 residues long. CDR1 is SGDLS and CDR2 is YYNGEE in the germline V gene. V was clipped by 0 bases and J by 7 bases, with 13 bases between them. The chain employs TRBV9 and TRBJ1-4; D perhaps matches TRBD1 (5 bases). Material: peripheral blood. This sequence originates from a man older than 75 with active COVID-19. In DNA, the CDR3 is TGTGCCAGCAGCGTAGACCTCGGCGGGGCTGAAAAACTGTTTTTT. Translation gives CASSVDLGGAEKLFF.